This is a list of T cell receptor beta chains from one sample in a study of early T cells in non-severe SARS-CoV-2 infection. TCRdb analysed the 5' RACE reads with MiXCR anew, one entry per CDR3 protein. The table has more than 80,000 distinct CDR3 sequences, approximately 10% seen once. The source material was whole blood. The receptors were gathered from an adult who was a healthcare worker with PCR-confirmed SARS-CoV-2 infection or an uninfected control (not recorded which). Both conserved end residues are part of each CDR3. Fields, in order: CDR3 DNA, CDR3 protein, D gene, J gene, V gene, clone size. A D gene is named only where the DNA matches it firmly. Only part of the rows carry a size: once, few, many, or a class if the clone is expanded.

TGCAGTGCTAGGGCCCTCGGATTATATGGCTACACCTTC,CSARALGLYGYTF,-,TRBJ1-2,TRBV20-1,many
TGTGCCAGCAGCCTTACCCCTGGGCTCTCCGGGGCCGGGGAGCTGTTTTTT,CASSLTPGLSGAGELFF,-,TRBJ2-2,TRBV7-3,-
TGTGCCAGCAGCCAAGATCTCGGTAAGACTAGCGGGGAAGGAGATACGCAGTATTTT,CASSQDLGKTSGEGDTQYF,TRBD2,TRBJ2-3,TRBV3-1,few
TGTGCCAGCAGCGAGACAGGGGGCGATACTGAAGCTTTCTTT,CASSETGGDTEAFF,TRBD1,TRBJ1-1,TRBV7-9,few
TGTGCCAGCATGGATAGGACAGCTAACACCGGGGAGCTGTTTTTT,CASMDRTANTGELFF,-,TRBJ2-2,TRBV28,many
TGTGCCAGCAGTTTCGTCGCAGGACTTTATCAGCCCCAGCATTTT,CASSFVAGLYQPQHF,-,TRBJ1-5,TRBV28,few
TGTGCCAGCAGTCGGACAGCCCCGCTGGTCCAGCCCCAGCATTTT,CASSRTAPLVQPQHF,-,TRBJ1-5,TRBV6-1,-
TGCAGCCTAGGAGGCGGGAACACTGAAGCTTTCTTT,CSLGGGNTEAFF,-,TRBJ1-1,TRBV29-1,few
TGTGCCAGCAGCTTTCAGACTAGCGGGAGGGCTGAGCAGTTCTTC,CASSFQTSGRAEQFF,TRBD2,TRBJ2-1,TRBV11-2,many
TGTGCCAGCCAGGGGAAAGGGCCCACAGATACGCAGTATTTT,CASQGKGPTDTQYF,-,TRBJ2-3,TRBV12-3/TRBV12-4,few
TGCGCCAGCAGCCACCGAAATGACAATGAGCAGTTCTTC,CASSHRNDNEQFF,-,TRBJ2-1,TRBV4-1,-
TGTGCCATCAGAGGGACTAGTCCTAGGTTCGTCAAAAACATTCAGTACTTC,CAIRGTSPRFVKNIQYF,TRBD2,TRBJ2-4,TRBV10-3,-
TGTGCCAGCAGTGTGGGGATTGAAGCTTTCTTT,CASSVGIEAFF,-,TRBJ1-1,TRBV2,many
TGCAGCGTTGAAGAGGGGTACGAGCAGTACTTC,CSVEEGYEQYF,-,TRBJ2-7,TRBV29-1,-
TGTGCCAGCAGCACCCTGTGGGTGCGGGGCCCCACAGATACGCAGTATTTT,CASSTLWVRGPTDTQYF,-,TRBJ2-3,TRBV27,many
TGTGCCAGCAGGCCTACTAGCGGGGGCTACAATGAGCAGTTCTTC,CASRPTSGGYNEQFF,TRBD2,TRBJ2-1,TRBV12-3/TRBV12-4,many
TGTGCCAGCAGTCTCCCGGACAGGGGCTATGGCTACACCTTC,CASSLPDRGYGYTF,TRBD1,TRBJ1-2,TRBV28,many
TGTGCCAGCAGTGGGGTTCGGACACAGCCCTACAATGAGCAGTTCTTC,CASSGVRTQPYNEQFF,-,TRBJ2-1,TRBV2,many
TGTGCCAGCAGCTCCCTGGTCGGGCAGGGTATGTCCTACGAGCAGTACTTC,CASSSLVGQGMSYEQYF,-,TRBJ2-7,TRBV5-5,-
TGTGCCAGCTCACGAGGACTAGCGGGAGCGGGTGGCGATGAGCAGTTCTTC,CASSRGLAGAGGDEQFF,TRBD2,TRBJ2-1,TRBV18,few
TGTGCCAGCATCCGGACTAGCGGGAGCTCCGAGCAGTACTTC,CASIRTSGSSEQYF,TRBD2,TRBJ2-7,TRBV11-2,few
TGCAGTGCTTGGACAGGGGGTGCTGCCATGAACACTGAAGCTTTCTTT,CSAWTGGAAMNTEAFF,TRBD1,TRBJ1-1,TRBV20-1,few
TGTGCCAGCAGCCAAGTGGCTAGCGGGGGGGCGGATACGCAGTATTTT,CASSQVASGGADTQYF,TRBD2,TRBJ2-3,TRBV4-2,few
TGTGCCAGCAGCTTAGGGCTAGCGGTCACCGGGGAGCTGTTTTTT,CASSLGLAVTGELFF,TRBD2,TRBJ2-2,TRBV7-2,few
TGTGCCAGCAGCTCAGCACTAGCGGGAGGAAATGAGCAGTTCTTC,CASSSALAGGNEQFF,TRBD2,TRBJ2-1,TRBV7-8,-
TGCGCCAGCAGCCCAAACCAGGGGCTGAACACTGAAGCTTTCTTT,CASSPNQGLNTEAFF,-,TRBJ1-1,TRBV4-1,many
TGTGCCCGGGACAGTTACAATGAGCAGTTCTTC,CARDSYNEQFF,TRBD1,TRBJ2-1,TRBV30,few
TGTGCCAGCGGCCACCGACCGGGGAACTACGAGCAGTACTTC,CASGHRPGNYEQYF,-,TRBJ2-7,TRBV11-1,-
TGCGCCAGCCAGAAGACAGGGACGGCCTACGAGCAGTACTTC,CASQKTGTAYEQYF,TRBD1,TRBJ2-7,TRBV5-1,many
TGTGCCAGCAGCCAAGAAGAATTTGTGGCCCTGGGGTCTAATTCACCCCTCCACTTT,CASSQEEFVALGSNSPLHF,-,TRBJ1-6,TRBV4-2,-
TGTGCCAGCAGTGCGACCGTTTATGGAGATTCACCCCTCCACTTT,CASSATVYGDSPLHF,-,TRBJ1-6,TRBV6-1,-
TGCAGTGCTATACAGGGGGGCTACGAGCAGTACTTC,CSAIQGGYEQYF,TRBD1,TRBJ2-7,TRBV20-1,few
TGTGCCACCATGAAAAACAATGAGCAGTTCTTC,CATMKNNEQFF,-,TRBJ2-1,TRBV24-1,many
TGTGCCTGGAGGGCTGGGACGGGGAGAAACGAGCAGTACTTC,CAWRAGTGRNEQYF,-,TRBJ2-7,TRBV30,many
TGTGCCAGCAGTTACGCCGACGGCACTGAAGCTTTCTTT,CASSYADGTEAFF,-,TRBJ1-1,TRBV6-5,many
TGTGCCAGCAGTTTCAGCGGGCGAATCGGGGGCTACACCTTC,CASSFSGRIGGYTF,-,TRBJ1-2,TRBV28,-
TGTGCCAGCAGTCCGGTCGGGTCCGATACGCAGTATTTT,CASSPVGSDTQYF,-,TRBJ2-3,TRBV12-3/TRBV12-4,many
TGCAGCGTTGCGGGGGGGCAAGAGACCCAGTACTTC,CSVAGGQETQYF,TRBD2,TRBJ2-5,TRBV29-1,-
TGTGCCAGCAGTTTTAGAGGGAACTATGGCTACACCTTC,CASSFRGNYGYTF,-,TRBJ1-2,TRBV27,many
TGTGCCATCAGTGGGGACCTGGATACGCAGTATTTT,CAISGDLDTQYF,-,TRBJ2-3,TRBV10-3,few
TGCAGCGCCCGGGAAAACACCGGGGAGCTGTTTTTT,CSARENTGELFF,-,TRBJ2-2,TRBV29-1,few
TGCGCCAGCAGCTTGGGGGAGGGGCCCTACGAGCAGTACTTC,CASSLGEGPYEQYF,TRBD2,TRBJ2-7,TRBV5-1,few
TGTGCCAGCAGCCAACAGGGGGCGAACAATGAGCAGTTCTTC,CASSQQGANNEQFF,TRBD1,TRBJ2-1,TRBV4-2,few
TGTGCCAGCAGCTTAAGGGACAGGGCGAACACTGAAGCTTTCTTT,CASSLRDRANTEAFF,TRBD1,TRBJ1-1,TRBV7-2,-
TGTGCCAGCAGCTTAGCCACCGTAGGAGATGGCTACACCTTC,CASSLATVGDGYTF,-,TRBJ1-2,TRBV7-9,-
TGTGCCAGCGTTCGGGACATAGCTGCAGATACGCAGTATTTT,CASVRDIAADTQYF,-,TRBJ2-3,TRBV18,few
TGCAGTGCTAGACTAGACAGGGCCGAGCAGTACTTC,CSARLDRAEQYF,TRBD1,TRBJ2-7,TRBV20-1,many
TGCAGCGTTAATCGGGGGGGCGTAGAGACCCAGTACTTC,CSVNRGGVETQYF,TRBD2,TRBJ2-5,TRBV29-1,many
TGTGCCAGCAGCCCTGAATTTCGCGCCTCTAACACTGAAGCTTTCTTT,CASSPEFRASNTEAFF,-,TRBJ1-1,TRBV7-8,many
TGTGCCATCAGTGAGTCGGGGGTGGGCACTGAAGCTTTCTTT,CAISESGVGTEAFF,-,TRBJ1-1,TRBV10-3,-
TGTGCCAGCACCATGACCCTAGCGGGGGAGGCAGATACGCAGTATTTT,CASTMTLAGEADTQYF,TRBD2,TRBJ2-3,TRBV28,few
TGTGCCAGCAGCCCTACCAGGGGGACTAGCGGAGATCCGAACACCGGGGAGCTGTTTTTT,CASSPTRGTSGDPNTGELFF,TRBD2,TRBJ2-2,TRBV28,-
TGTGCCAGCAGCTTATCAGGACAGCCGAACTATGGCTACACCTTC,CASSLSGQPNYGYTF,-,TRBJ1-2,TRBV13,-
TGCGCCAGCAGCCACGGTGGAGTCTCTAGCACAGATACGCAGTATTTT,CASSHGGVSSTDTQYF,-,TRBJ2-3,TRBV5-1,many
TGTGCCAGCAGTTTAGGGGTGGAGCGGCCGACAAAGGAGACCCAGTACTTC,CASSLGVERPTKETQYF,-,TRBJ2-5,TRBV12-3/TRBV12-4,-
TGTGCCAGCAGCCAAGAACGAGCGGGGGGCACAGATACGCAGTATTTT,CASSQERAGGTDTQYF,TRBD2,TRBJ2-3,TRBV4-2,once
TGTGCCTGGAGTGTCCGGGGGCGCGGGGCCCAGCATTTT,CAWSVRGRGAQHF,-,TRBJ1-5,TRBV30,many
TGCAGCGTTGAGGTTTTAGCGGGTGTCCCTGATGAGCAGTTCTTC,CSVEVLAGVPDEQFF,TRBD2,TRBJ2-1,TRBV29-1,few
TGTGCCAGCAGCTTAAATTCGAATGATGAGCAGTTCTTC,CASSLNSNDEQFF,-,TRBJ2-1,TRBV11-3,-